The sample holds one count of the clone carrying this TCR beta chain. Its antigen is still unknown. Data came from immunoSEQ multiplex PCR; TCRdb stores just in-frame clones and leaves some out. Here the sample spans about 36,000 clones, around three quarters being singletons. These data are taken from a study of CD4 T cells in relation to SARS-CoV-2 and coronaviruses. As for the study in general: After about nine days of antigen culture, PBMC TCR beta CDR3s were sequenced. Shared crossreactive spike epitopes were mapped to their HLA restriction. Whole-study results and caveats: The cross-reactivity analysis covered only spike protein, not other viral proteins.

Germline V lookup: CDR1 SGHDN, CDR2 FVKESK. The CDR3 spans 13 residues. V lost 4 bases to trimming and J lost 5 bases, with 12 bases between them. The rearrangement uses TRBV14 and TRBJ2-7, with D perhaps matching TRBD2 (6 bases). This TCR was recovered from an adult with COVID-19. Sample: memory CD4+ T cells from PBMCs, cultured in vitro. In DNA, the CDR3 is TGTGCCAGCAGCCGCGATCCGGGGGACGAGCAGTACTTC. Protein sequence: CASSRDPGDEQYF.